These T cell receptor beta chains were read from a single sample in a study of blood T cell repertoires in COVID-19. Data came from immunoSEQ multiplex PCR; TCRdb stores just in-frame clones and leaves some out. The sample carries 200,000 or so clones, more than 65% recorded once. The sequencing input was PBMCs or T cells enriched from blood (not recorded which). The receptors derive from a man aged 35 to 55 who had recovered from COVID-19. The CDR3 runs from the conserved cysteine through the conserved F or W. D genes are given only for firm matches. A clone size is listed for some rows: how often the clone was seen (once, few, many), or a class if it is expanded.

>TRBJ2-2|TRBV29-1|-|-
TGCAGCGTTGTGCCAGGCAGCTCCTACACCGGGGAGCTGTTTTTT
CSVVPGSSYTGELFF
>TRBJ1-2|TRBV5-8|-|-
TGTGCCAGCAGCTTGGCTCAGGGTTATGGCTACACCTTC
CASSLAQGYGYTF
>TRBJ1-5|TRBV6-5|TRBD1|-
TGTGCCAGCAGCTCAGGGGGGTGGCAGCCCCAGCATTTT
CASSSGGWQPQHF
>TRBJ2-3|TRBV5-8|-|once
TGTGCCAGCAGCTTGTTGGGGGCAAATACGCAGTATTTT
CASSLLGANTQYF
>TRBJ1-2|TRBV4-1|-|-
TGCGCCAGCAGCCAAGAGGAAGGGGTTACCTATGGCTACACCTTC
CASSQEEGVTYGYTF
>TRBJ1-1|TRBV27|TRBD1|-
TGTGCCAGCAGTCCCCGGACAGGGAGGAACACTGAAGCTTTCTTT
CASSPRTGRNTEAFF
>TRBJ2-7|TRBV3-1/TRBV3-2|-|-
TGTGCCAGCAGTACTCTGGGACTTTGGAGTCTGTACTTC
CASSTLGLWSLYF
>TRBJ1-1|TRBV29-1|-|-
TGCAGCGTTGACCGGGGGGGCACTGAAGCTTTCTTT
CSVDRGGTEAFF
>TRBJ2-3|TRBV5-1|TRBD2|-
TGCGCCAGCAGCTCGGGACTAGCGGGGGGCATCCGCACAGATACGCAGTATTTT
CASSSGLAGGIRTDTQYF
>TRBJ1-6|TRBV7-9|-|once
TGTGCCAGCAGCTACGGACACCCTATGTCACCCCTCCACTTT
CASSYGHPMSPLHF
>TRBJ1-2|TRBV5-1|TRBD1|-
TGCGCCAGCAGCTGGCAGGGGGACTATGGCTACACCTTC
CASSWQGDYGYTF
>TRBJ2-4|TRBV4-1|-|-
TGCGCCAGCAGCTACACAGGAGTCACAGACATTCAGTACTTC
CASSYTGVTDIQYF
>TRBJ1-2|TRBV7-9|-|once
TGTGCCAGCAGCTTAGTCGGAGGGATCTATGGCTACACCTTC
CASSLVGGIYGYTF
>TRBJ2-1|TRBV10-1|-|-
TGCGCCAGCAGTGAGTCTTCTCGCGGTGAGCAGTTCTTC
CASSESSRGEQFF
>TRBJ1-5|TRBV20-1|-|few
TGCAGTGCTAGTGCCCAGGGCTTGGCCCAGCATTTT
CSASAQGLAQHF
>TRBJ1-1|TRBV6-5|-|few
TGTGCCAGCAGGGTCCCCCGGGGGGGCACGGCTGAAGCTTTCTTT
CASRVPRGGTAEAFF
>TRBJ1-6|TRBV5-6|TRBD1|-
TGTGCCAGCAGCCGACAGGGCACAAATTCACCCCTCCACTTT
CASSRQGTNSPLHF
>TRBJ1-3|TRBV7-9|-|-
TGTGCCAGCAGCAAGACCCGGGACACCGGAAACACCATATATTTT
CASSKTRDTGNTIYF
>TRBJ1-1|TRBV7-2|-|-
TGTGCCAGCAGCTTAGGGCAGGGGAACACTGAAGCTTTCTTT
CASSLGQGNTEAFF
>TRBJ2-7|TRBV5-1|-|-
TGCGCCAGCAGCTTCGACAACTCCTACGAGCAGTACTTC
CASSFDNSYEQYF
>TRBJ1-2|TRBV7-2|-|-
TGTGCCAGCAGCTTAGGGACAGCCGCTGGCTACACCTTC
CASSLGTAAGYTF
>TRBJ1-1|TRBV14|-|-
TGTGCCAGCAGCCCCTACGTCACAGAAGGTGAAGCTTTCTTT
CASSPYVTEGEAFF
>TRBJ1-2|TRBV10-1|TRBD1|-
TGCGCCAGCAGTGAATTCGTCGGGACAGGGAACTATGGCTACACCTTC
CASSEFVGTGNYGYTF
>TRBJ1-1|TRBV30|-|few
TGTGCCTGGAGTGTACAAGTCCGGGACATCGTAAAAGCTTTCTTT
CAWSVQVRDIVKAFF
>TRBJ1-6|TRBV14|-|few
TGTGCCAGCAGCCAAGGACGGGGCTCCTATAATTCACCCCTCCACTTT
CASSQGRGSYNSPLHF
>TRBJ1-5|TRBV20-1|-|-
TGCAGTGCTAGTCTCAGGACAGACCACAATCAGCCCCAGCATTTT
CSASLRTDHNQPQHF
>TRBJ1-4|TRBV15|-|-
TGTGCCACCGGTCACCGAGGGCTCAATGAAAAACTGTTTTTT
CATGHRGLNEKLFF
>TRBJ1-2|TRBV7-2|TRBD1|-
TGTGCCAGCAGCCAGAGCCAGGGGGCGGGGGGCTACACCTTC
CASSQSQGAGGYTF
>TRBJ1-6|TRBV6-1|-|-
TGTGCCAGCAGTGAAGCCCTGGTTGATGGCTCACCCCTCCACTTT
CASSEALVDGSPLHF
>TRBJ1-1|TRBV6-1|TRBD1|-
TGTGCCAGCAGTGATGACAGGGGGCGTGGGTCAGCTTTCTTT
CASSDDRGRGSAFF
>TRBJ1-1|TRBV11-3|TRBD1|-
TGTGCCAGCAGCTTACAGGGGGGGAACACTGAAGCTTTCTTT
CASSLQGGNTEAFF
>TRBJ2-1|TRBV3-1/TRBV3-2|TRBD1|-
TGTGCCAGCAGCCAAGACTGGTATTGGCAGGGGGTGAGCAATGAGCAGTTCTTC
CASSQDWYWQGVSNEQFF
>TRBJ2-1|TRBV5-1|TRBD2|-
TGCGCCAGCAGCTTGAGGACTAGCGGGTATGATCAGTTCTTC
CASSLRTSGYDQFF
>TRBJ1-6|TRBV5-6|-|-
TGTGCCAGCAGCTTGGGAGGATTCGTCTCACCCCTCCACTTT
CASSLGGFVSPLHF
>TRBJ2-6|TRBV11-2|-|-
TGTGCCAGCAGCCCTCTGAGGTACGGGGCCAACGTCCTGACTTTC
CASSPLRYGANVLTF
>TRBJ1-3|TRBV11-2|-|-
TGTGCCAGCAGCTCGCAGTGGGCAGGGACTGGAAACACCATATATTTT
CASSSQWAGTGNTIYF
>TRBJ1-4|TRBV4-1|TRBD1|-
TGCGCCAGCAGCCCCTTCGGGAACAGGGGGGCTAATGAAAAACTGTTTTTT
CASSPFGNRGANEKLFF
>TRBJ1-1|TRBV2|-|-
TGTGCCAGCAGTAAGTCCGGCAGGGCGGCCACTGAAGCTTTCTTT
CASSKSGRAATEAFF
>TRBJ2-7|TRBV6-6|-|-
TGTGCCAGCAGTTTAGCGGGTGACAGGGGAAGCTACGAGCAGTACTTC
CASSLAGDRGSYEQYF
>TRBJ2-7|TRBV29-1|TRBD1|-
TGCAGCGTTCTGGAGGAAGGGACAGGGTTCTCCGAGCAGTACTTC
CSVLEEGTGFSEQYF
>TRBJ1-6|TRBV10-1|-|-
TGCGCCAGCAGTGAGCGCAGGGATAATTCACCCCTCCACTTT
CASSERRDNSPLHF
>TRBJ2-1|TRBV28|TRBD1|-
TGTGCCAGCAGTTTCGGTTTACGGGACAGGGGACTCAATGAGCAGTTCTTC
CASSFGLRDRGLNEQFF
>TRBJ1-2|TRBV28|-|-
TGTGCCAGCAGTAGGGCTTTCGACAGCTATTCTAACTATGGCTACACCTTC
CASSRAFDSYSNYGYTF
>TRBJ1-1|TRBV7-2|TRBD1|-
TGTGCCAGCAGCTGGAGACAGGGGACTGAAGCTTTCTTT
CASSWRQGTEAFF
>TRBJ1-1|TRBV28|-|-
TGTGCCAGCCCCCCCTCTACAGGGTGGAACACTGAAGCTTTCTTT
CASPPSTGWNTEAFF
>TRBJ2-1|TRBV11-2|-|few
TGTGCCAGCAGCTTAGTTCGGGGAGTTGGCTACAATGAGCAGTTCTTC
CASSLVRGVGYNEQFF
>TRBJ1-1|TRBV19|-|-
TGTGCCAGTAGTATACGGGAACGACAAGGGAGAGCTTTCTTT
CASSIRERQGRAFF
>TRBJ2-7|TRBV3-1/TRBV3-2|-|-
TGTGCCAGCAGCCAAACAGCCTACGAGCAGTACTTC
CASSQTAYEQYF
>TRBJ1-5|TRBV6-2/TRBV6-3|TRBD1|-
TGTGCCAGCAGTTACGGGCCAGGGGGGAGGAATCAGCCCCAGCATTTT
CASSYGPGGRNQPQHF
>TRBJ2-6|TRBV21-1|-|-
TGTGCCAGCAGCAAAGGAGGTACCTCCTCTGGGGCCAACGTCCTGACTTTC
CASSKGGTSSGANVLTF
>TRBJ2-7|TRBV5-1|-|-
TGCGCCAGCAGCTTGGGGCAGGGGTTAAGGGCCTACGAGCAGTACTTC
CASSLGQGLRAYEQYF
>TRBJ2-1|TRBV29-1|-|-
TGCAGCGTTCTAGACGTTAACTTCAATGAGCAGTTCTTC
CSVLDVNFNEQFF